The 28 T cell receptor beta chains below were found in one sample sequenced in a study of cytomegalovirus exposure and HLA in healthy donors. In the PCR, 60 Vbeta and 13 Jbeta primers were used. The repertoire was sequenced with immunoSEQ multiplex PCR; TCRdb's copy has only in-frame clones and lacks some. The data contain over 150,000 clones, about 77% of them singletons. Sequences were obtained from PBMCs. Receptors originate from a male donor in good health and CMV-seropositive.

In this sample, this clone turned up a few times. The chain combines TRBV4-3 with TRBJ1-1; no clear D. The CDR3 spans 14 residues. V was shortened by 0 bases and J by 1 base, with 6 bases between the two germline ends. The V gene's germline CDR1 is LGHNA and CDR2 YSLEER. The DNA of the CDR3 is TGCGCCAGCAGCCAAGATACGGGGAACACTGAAGCTTTCTTT. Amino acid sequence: CASSQDTGNTEAFF.

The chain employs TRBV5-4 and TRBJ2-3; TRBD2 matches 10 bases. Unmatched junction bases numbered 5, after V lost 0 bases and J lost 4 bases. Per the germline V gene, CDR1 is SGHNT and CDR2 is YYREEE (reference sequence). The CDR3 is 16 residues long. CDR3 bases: TGTGCCAGCAGCTTGGATCCTAGCGGGGGCCCAGATACGCAGTATTTT. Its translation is CASSLDPSGGPDTQYF. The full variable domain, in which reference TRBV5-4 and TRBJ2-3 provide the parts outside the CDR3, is ETGVTQSPTHLIKTRGQQVTLRCSSQSGHNTVSWYQQALGQGPQFIFQYYREEENGRGNFPPRFSGLQFPNYSSELNVNALELDDSALYLCASSLDPSGGPDTQYFGPGTRLTVL.

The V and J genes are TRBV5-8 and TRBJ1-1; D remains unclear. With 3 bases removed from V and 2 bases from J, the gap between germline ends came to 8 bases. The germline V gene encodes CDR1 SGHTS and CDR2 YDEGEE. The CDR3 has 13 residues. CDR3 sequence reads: CASSYQVNTEAFF. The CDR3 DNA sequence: TGTGCCAGCAGCTACCAGGTTAACACTGAAGCTTTCTTT.

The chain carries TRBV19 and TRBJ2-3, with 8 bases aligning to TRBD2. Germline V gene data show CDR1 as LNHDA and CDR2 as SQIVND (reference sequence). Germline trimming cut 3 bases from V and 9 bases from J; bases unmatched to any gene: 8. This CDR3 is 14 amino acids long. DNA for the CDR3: TGTGCCAGTAGTATGGAGCTAGCGGGCGGCACGCAGTATTTT. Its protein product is CASSMELAGGTQYF.

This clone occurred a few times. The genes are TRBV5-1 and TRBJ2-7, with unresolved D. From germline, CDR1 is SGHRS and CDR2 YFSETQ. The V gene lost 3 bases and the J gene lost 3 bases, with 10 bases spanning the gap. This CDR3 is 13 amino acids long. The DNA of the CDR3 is TGCGCCAGCAGCTCCGTTGCAGACTACGAGCAGTACTTC. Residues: CASSSVADYEQYF.

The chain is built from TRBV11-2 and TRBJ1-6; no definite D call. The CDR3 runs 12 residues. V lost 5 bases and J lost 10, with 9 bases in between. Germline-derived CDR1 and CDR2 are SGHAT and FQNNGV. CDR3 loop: CASSPPSSPLHF. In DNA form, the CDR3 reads TGTGCCAGCAGCCCCCCAAGCTCACCCCTCCACTTT.

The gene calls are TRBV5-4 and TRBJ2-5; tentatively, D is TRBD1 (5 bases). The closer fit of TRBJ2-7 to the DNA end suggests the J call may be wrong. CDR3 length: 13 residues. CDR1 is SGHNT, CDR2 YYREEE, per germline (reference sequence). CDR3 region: CASSSTASYEQYF. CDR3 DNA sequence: TGTGCCAGCAGCTCGACAGCCTCCTACGAGCAGTACTTC.

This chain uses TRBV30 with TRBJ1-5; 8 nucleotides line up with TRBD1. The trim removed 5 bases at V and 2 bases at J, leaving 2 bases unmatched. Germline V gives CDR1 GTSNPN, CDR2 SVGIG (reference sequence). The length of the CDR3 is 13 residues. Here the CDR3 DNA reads TGTGCCTGGGACAGGGGTGGCAATCAGCCCCAGCATTTT. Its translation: CAWDRGGNQPQHF.

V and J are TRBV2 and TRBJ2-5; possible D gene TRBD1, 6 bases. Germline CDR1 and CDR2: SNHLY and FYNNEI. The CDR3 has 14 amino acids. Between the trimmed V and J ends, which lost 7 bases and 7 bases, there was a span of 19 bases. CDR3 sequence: CASILSGAGGTQYF. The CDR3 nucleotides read TGTGCCAGCATTCTGTCAGGGGCAGGCGGGACCCAGTACTTC.

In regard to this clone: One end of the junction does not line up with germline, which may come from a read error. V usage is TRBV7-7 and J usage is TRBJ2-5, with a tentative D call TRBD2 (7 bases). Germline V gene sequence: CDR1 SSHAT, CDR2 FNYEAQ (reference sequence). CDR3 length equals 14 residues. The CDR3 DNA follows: TGTGCTAGCAGCTATACGGGCGGGGGCGAGACCCAGTACTTC. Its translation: CASSYTGGGETQYF.

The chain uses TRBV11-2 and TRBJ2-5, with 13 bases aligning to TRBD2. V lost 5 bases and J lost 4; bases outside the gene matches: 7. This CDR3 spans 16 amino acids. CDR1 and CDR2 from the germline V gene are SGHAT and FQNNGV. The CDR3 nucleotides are TGTGCCAGCAGCCGTCGACTAGCGGGGGGCCCAGAGACCCAGTACTTC. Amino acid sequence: CASSRRLAGGPETQYF.

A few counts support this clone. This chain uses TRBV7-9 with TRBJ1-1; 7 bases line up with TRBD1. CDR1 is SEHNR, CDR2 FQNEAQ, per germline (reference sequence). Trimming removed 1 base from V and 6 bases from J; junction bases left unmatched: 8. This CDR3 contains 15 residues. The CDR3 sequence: CASSLGYRGVPEAFF. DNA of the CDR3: TGTGCCAGCAGCTTAGGATACAGGGGAGTCCCTGAAGCTTTCTTT.

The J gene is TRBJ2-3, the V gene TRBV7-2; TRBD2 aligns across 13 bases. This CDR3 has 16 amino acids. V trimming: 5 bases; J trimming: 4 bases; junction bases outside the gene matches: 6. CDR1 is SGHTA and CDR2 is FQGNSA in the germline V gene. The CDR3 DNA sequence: TGTGCCAGCAGCATACTAGCGGGGGGGAGTGCAGATACGCAGTATTTT. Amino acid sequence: CASSILAGGSADTQYF.

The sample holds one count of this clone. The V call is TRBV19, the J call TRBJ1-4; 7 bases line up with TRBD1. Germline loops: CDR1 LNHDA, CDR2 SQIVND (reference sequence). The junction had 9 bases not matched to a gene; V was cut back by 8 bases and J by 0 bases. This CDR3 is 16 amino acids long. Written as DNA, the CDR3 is TGTGCCAGTCGGAGGGACAGTTCTGCAACTAATGAAAAACTGTTTTTT. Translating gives CASRRDSSATNEKLFF. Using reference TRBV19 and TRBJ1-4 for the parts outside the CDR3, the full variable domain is DGGITQSPKYLFRKEGQNVTLSCEQNLNHDAMYWYRQDPGQGLRLIYYSQIVNDFQKGDIAEGYSVSREKKESFPLTVTSAQKNPTAFYLCASRRDSSATNEKLFFGSGTQLSVL.

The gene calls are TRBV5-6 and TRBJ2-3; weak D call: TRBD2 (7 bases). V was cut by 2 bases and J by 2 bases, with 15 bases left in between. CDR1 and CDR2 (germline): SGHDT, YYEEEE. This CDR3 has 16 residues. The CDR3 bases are TGTGCCAGCAGCTTTGGCGCGGGGGCCAACACAGATACGCAGTATTTT. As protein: CASSFGAGANTDTQYF. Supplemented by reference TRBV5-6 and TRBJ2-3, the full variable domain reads DAGVTQSPTHLIKTRGQQVTLRCSPKSGHDTVSWYQQALGQGPQFIFQYYEEEERQRGNFPDRFSGHQFPNYSSELNVNALLLGDSALYLCASSFGAGANTDTQYFGPGTRLTVL.

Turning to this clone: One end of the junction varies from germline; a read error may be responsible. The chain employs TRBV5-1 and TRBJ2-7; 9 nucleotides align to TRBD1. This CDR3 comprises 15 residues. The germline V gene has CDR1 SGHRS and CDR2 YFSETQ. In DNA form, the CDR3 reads TGCGCCAGCAGGGCGAGAGGGACAGGGACCTACGAGCAGTGCTTC. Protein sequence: CASRARGTGTYEQCF.

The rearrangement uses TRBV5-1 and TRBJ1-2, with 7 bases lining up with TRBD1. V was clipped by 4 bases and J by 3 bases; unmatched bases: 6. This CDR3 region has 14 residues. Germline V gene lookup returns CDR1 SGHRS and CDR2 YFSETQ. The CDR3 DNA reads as TGCGCCAGCAGCAGTCGAACAGGGGACTATGGCTACACCTTC. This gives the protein CASSSRTGDYGYTF.

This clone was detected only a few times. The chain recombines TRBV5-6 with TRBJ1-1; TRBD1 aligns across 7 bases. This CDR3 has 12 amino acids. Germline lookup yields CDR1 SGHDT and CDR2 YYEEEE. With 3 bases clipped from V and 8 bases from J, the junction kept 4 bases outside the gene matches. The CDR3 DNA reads TGTGCCAGCAGCTACGACAGGGTAGAAGCTTTCTTT. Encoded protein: CASSYDRVEAFF.

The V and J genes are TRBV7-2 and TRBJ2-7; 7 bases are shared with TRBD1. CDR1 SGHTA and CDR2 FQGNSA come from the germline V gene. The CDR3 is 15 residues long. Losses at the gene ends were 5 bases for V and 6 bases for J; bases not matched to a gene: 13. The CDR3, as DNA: TGTGCCAGCAGCATACGGACAGGCGCATCTGGCGAGCAGTACTTC. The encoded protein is CASSIRTGASGEQYF.

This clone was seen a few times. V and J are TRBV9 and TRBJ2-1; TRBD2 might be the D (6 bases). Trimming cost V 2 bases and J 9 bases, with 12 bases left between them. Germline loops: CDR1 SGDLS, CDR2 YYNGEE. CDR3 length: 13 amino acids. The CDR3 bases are TGTGCCAGCAGCGTTGGTGCGGGGAGTGAGCAGTTCTTC. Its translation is CASSVGAGSEQFF.

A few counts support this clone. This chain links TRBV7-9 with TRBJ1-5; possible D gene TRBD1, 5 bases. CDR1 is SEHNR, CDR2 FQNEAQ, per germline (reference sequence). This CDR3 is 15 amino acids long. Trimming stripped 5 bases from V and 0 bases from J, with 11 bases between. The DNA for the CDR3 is TGTGCCAGCAGCCGGTGGGGGGATAGCAATCAGCCCCAGCATTTT. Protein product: CASSRWGDSNQPQHF. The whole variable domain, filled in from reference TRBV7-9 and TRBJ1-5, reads DTGVSQNPRHKITKRGQNVTFRCDPISEHNRLYWYRQTLGQGPEFLTYFQNEAQLEKSRLLSDRFSAERPKGSFSTLEIQRTEQGDSAMYLCASSRWGDSNQPQHFGDGTRLSIL.

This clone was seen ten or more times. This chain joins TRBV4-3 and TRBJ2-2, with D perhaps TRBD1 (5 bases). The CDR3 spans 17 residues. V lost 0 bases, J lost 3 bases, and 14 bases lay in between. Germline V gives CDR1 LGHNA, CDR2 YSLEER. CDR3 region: CASSQDLPGRYTGELFF. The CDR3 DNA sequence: TGCGCCAGCAGCCAAGACCTACCAGGGCGCTACACCGGGGAGCTGTTTTTT.

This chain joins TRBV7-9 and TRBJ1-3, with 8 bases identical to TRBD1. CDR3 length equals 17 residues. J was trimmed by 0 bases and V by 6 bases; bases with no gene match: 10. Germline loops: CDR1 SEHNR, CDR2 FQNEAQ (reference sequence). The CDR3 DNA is TGTGCCAGCAGGCCCGAGAGGGACAGGTCCTCTGGAAACACCATATATTTT. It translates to CASRPERDRSSGNTIYF.

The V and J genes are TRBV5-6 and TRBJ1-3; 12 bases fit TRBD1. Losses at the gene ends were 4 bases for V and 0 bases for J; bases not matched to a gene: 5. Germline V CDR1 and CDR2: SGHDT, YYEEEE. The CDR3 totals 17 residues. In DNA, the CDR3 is TGTGCCAGCAGCCAAGGGACAGGGGGCTACTCTGGAAACACCATATATTTT. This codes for CASSQGTGGYSGNTIYF. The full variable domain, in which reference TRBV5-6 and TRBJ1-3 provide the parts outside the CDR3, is DAGVTQSPTHLIKTRGQQVTLRCSPKSGHDTVSWYQQALGQGPQFIFQYYEEEERQRGNFPDRFSGHQFPNYSSELNVNALLLGDSALYLCASSQGTGGYSGNTIYFGEGSWLTVV.

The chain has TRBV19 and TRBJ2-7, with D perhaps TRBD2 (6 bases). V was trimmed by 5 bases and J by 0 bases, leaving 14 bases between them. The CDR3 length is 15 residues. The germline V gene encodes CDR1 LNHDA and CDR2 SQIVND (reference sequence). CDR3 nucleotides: TGTGCCAGTAGTGAACGACGGGAGAGCTCCTACGAGCAGTACTTC. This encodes CASSERRESSYEQYF.

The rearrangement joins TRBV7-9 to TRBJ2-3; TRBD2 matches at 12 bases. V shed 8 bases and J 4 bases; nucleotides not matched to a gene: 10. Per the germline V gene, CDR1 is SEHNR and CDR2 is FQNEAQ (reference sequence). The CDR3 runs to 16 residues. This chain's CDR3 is CASEGLAGDTSDTQYF. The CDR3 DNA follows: TGTGCCAGCGAGGGACTAGCGGGCGATACGTCAGATACGCAGTATTTT.

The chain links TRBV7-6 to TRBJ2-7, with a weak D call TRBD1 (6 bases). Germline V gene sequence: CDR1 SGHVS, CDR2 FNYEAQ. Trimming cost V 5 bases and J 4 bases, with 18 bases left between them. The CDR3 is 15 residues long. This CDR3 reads CASSRDGTLSYEQYF. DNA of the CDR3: TGTGCCAGCAGCCGGGACGGGACATTATCGTACGAGCAGTACTTC.

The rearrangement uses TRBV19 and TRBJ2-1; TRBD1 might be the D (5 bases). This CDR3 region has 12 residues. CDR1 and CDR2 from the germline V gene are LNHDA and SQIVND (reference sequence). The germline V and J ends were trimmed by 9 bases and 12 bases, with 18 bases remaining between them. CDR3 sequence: CASTNLGQRQFF. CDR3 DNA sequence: TGTGCCAGCACCAACCTGGGGCAGAGGCAGTTCTTC.